This T cell receptor (beta chain) was identified in a study of a mutant IDH1 vaccine in newly diagnosed glioma. The time point denotes: baseline, week 1 (first vaccination visit). Regarding treatment: pre-vaccination baseline after standard-of-care therapy. Germline assignment: CDR1 MNHEY and CDR2 SMNVEV (reference sequence). V was shortened by 9 bases and J by 8 bases, with 13 bases between the two germline ends. The CDR3 sequence is 11 residues long. Here immunoSEQ multiplex PCR was the method, and the copy in TCRdb shows in-frame clones only, minus some. The sample lists over 20,000 clones; roughly 90% were seen once.

The chain is built from TRBV27 and TRBJ1-1, with D possibly being TRBD1 (6 bases). The clonotype was recovered from a man aged 25-45 years with glioma. Sequencing used PBMCs, obtained from a glioma patient treated with radiotherapy, temozolomide or both. CDR3 nucleotides: TGTGCCAGTCGAAGGGGGTTAGAAGCTTTCTTT. It specifies CASRRGLEAFF.